The 27 T cell receptor beta chains below were found in one sample sequenced in a study of cytomegalovirus exposure and HLA in healthy donors. Profiled with immunoSEQ multiplex PCR; TCRdb holds only in-frame clones, not every one. The repertoire holds 70,000 or so clones, with less than 95% as singletons. Input material: PBMCs. The receptors were sampled from a young woman in good health and CMV-seronegative.

The DNA of the CDR3 is TGTGCCAGCAGTTACGATAGCGGGTTGTCCTACGAGCAGTACTTC. Its protein is CASSYDSGLSYEQYF. The chain couples TRBV6-6 to TRBJ2-7, with 7 bases identical to TRBD2. CDR1 and CDR2 (germline): MNHNY, SVGAGI (reference sequence). CDR3 size: 15 residues. The junction had 5 bases not matched to a gene; V was cut back by 2 bases and J by 1 base.

This chain connects TRBV2 to TRBJ2-5; TRBD2 aligns across 7 bases. Germline V CDR1 and CDR2: SNHLY, FYNNEI. Germline trimming cut 3 bases from V and 5 bases from J; bases unmatched to any gene: 9. This CDR3 contains 15 residues. CDR3 sequence reads: CASSDSGGEEETQYF. DNA for the CDR3: TGTGCCAGCAGTGATTCTGGGGGGGAGGAGGAGACCCAGTACTTC.

The genes are TRBV9 and TRBJ2-7; 7 positions match TRBD2. J gave up 0 bases and V 3 bases, and 9 bases lay outside the gene matches. The germline CDR1 and CDR2 sequences are SGDLS and YYNGEE. The CDR3 contains 16 residues. The CDR3 DNA reads as TGTGCCAGCAGCGGTTTTAGACGGGACTACTCCTACGAGCAGTACTTC. As protein: CASSGFRRDYSYEQYF. Complete variable domain (other parts from reference TRBV9 and TRBJ2-7): DSGVTQTPKHLITATGQRVTLRCSPRSGDLSVYWYQQSLDQGLQFLIQYYNGEERAKGNILERFSAQQFPDLHSELNLSSLELGDSALYFCASSGFRRDYSYEQYFGPGTRLTVT.

This clone was counted a single time. The J gene is TRBJ2-3, the V gene TRBV28; 7 bases line up with TRBD2. This CDR3 contains 15 residues. Germline V gene data show CDR1 as MDHEN and CDR2 as SYDVKM. The junction had 9 bases not matched to a gene; V was cut back by 6 bases and J by 3 bases. The CDR3 DNA is TGTGCCAGCAGATCCCGTGGCGGGAGAACAGATACGCAGTATTTT. Encoded protein: CASRSRGGRTDTQYF.

V and J are TRBV5-1 and TRBJ2-3; TRBD2 matches 9 bases. The germline V gene encodes CDR1 SGHRS and CDR2 YFSETQ. The J segment lost 1 base and the V segment lost 0 bases, leaving 6 bases of the junction unmatched. CDR3 length: 17 amino acids. As DNA, the CDR3 is TGCGCCAGCAGCTTGGGTAGCGGGGGAAGGGGCACAGATACGCAGTATTTT. Residues: CASSLGSGGRGTDTQYF.

The CDR3 sequence is CASSESMGSEAFF. The DNA for the CDR3 is TGCGCCAGCAGTGAGTCGATGGGCTCTGAAGCTTTCTTT. This sequence joins TRBV10-1 and TRBJ1-1; D not resolved. Germline loops: CDR1 WNHNN, CDR2 SYGVQD (reference sequence). The V gene lost 0 bases and the J gene lost 6 bases, with 8 bases spanning the gap. CDR3 length: 13 amino acids.

The rearrangement uses TRBV29-1 and TRBJ1-6, with D possibly matching TRBD1 (6 bases). Trimming took 6 bases from V and 8 from J, leaving 14 bases between them. Looked up from germline, CDR1 is SQVTM and CDR2 is ANQGSEA. The CDR3 totals 13 residues. CDR3 DNA sequence: TGCAGCGTGACGACAGGCACCGATTCACCCCTCCACTTT. It encodes CSVTTGTDSPLHF.

The chain has TRBV7-9 and TRBJ2-5, with 12 nucleotides matching TRBD2. Germline CDR1 and CDR2: SEHNR and FQNEAQ (reference sequence). The CDR3 consists of 15 residues. V gave up 5 bases and J gave up 1 base; unmatched junction bases: 2. This chain's CDR3 is CASSRTSGAQETQYF. The DNA of the CDR3 is TGTGCCAGCAGCAGGACTAGCGGGGCCCAAGAGACCCAGTACTTC.

The rearrangement joins TRBV9 to TRBJ2-7; weak D call: TRBD2 (6 bases). From germline, CDR1 is SGDLS and CDR2 YYNGEE. The CDR3 length is 13 residues. Trimming removed 0 bases from V and 6 bases from J, with 10 bases in between. The CDR3 reads CASSVAGASEQYF. CDR3 nucleotides: TGTGCCAGCAGCGTAGCGGGAGCGAGCGAGCAGTACTTC. Combining the CDR3 with reference TRBV9 and TRBJ2-7 gives the whole variable domain DSGVTQTPKHLITATGQRVTLRCSPRSGDLSVYWYQQSLDQGLQFLIQYYNGEERAKGNILERFSAQQFPDLHSELNLSSLELGDSALYFCASSVAGASEQYFGPGTRLTVT.

The V gene is TRBV7-2, the J gene TRBJ2-5, with 10 positions matching TRBD2. CDR1 and CDR2 from the germline V gene are SGHTA and FQGNSA. This CDR3 is built from 17 residues. J was trimmed by 1 base and V by 0 bases; bases with no gene match: 5. For the CDR3, the DNA is TGTGCCAGCAGCTTAGCTAGCGGGGGGACATTCCAAGAGACCCAGTACTTC. As protein: CASSLASGGTFQETQYF. The variable domain in full, with the rest retrieved from reference TRBV7-2 and TRBJ2-5, is GAGVSQSPSNKVTEKGKDVELRCDPISGHTALYWYRQSLGQGLEFLIYFQGNSAPDKSGLPSDRFSAERTGGSVSTLTIQRTQQEDSAVYLCASSLASGGTFQETQYFGPGTRLLVL.

The chain recombines TRBV7-8 with TRBJ1-2; D gene uncertain. This CDR3 is 12 amino acids long. V was shortened by 1 base and J by 10 bases, with 10 bases between the two germline ends. Germline V gene sequence: CDR1 SGHVS, CDR2 FQNEAQ. CDR3 residues: CASSLVGGNYTF. The CDR3 bases are TGTGCCAGCAGCTTAGTGGGAGGGAACTACACCTTC. The complete variable domain, with remaining parts taken from reference TRBV7-8 and TRBJ1-2, reads GAGVSQSPRYKVAKRGQDVALRCDPISGHVSLFWYQQALGQGPEFLTYFQNEAQLDKSGLPSDRFFAERPEGSVSTLKIQRTQQEDSAVYLCASSLVGGNYTFGSGTRLTVV.

This chain joins TRBV7-9 and TRBJ1-1, with TRBD1 matching 12 bases. Germline V lookup: CDR1 SEHNR, CDR2 FQNEAQ (reference sequence). J gave up 3 bases and V 4 bases, and 9 bases lay outside the gene matches. The CDR3 runs 17 residues. The CDR3 DNA reads as TGTGCCAGCAGCTCAATTCGGGACAGGGGGCCCCACACTGAAGCTTTCTTT. Protein: CASSSIRDRGPHTEAFF.

The chain couples TRBV7-9 to TRBJ2-5; TRBD1 matches at 7 bases. The CDR3 length is 13 residues. The ends lost 3 bases at V and 5 bases at J; junction bases unmatched: 3. Per germline, CDR1 SEHNR and CDR2 FQNEAQ (reference sequence). In DNA form, the CDR3 reads TGTGCCAGCAGCTTCTACAGGGGTGAGACCCAGTACTTC. Its protein product is CASSFYRGETQYF. Looking up the rest from reference TRBV7-9 and TRBJ2-5 gives the full variable domain: DTGVSQNPRHKITKRGQNVTFRCDPISEHNRLYWYRQTLGQGPEFLTYFQNEAQLEKSRLLSDRFSAERPKGSFSTLEIQRTEQGDSAMYLCASSFYRGETQYFGPGTRLLVL.

V and J are TRBV30 and TRBJ1-5, with a weak D call TRBD1 (5 bases). Germline loops: CDR1 GTSNPN, CDR2 SVGIG (reference sequence). The CDR3 runs to 13 residues. V shed 2 bases and J shed 4 bases, with 9 bases lying between them. The DNA for the CDR3 is TGTGCCTGGAGTCAGGGTTGGAATCAGCCCCAGCATTTT. Amino acids: CAWSQGWNQPQHF.

The chain recombines TRBV29-1 with TRBJ2-3, with a tentative D call TRBD1 (6 bases). The CDR3 covers 14 residues. Germline loops: CDR1 SQVTM, CDR2 ANQGSEA. V lost 1 base to trimming and J lost 2 bases, with 10 bases between them. Here the CDR3 DNA reads TGCAGCGTTGAAGCTGACAGGCCCACAGATACGCAGTATTTT. This encodes CSVEADRPTDTQYF.

The V and J genes are TRBV27 and TRBJ1-4, with 7 bases aligning to TRBD1. The junction had 10 bases not matched to a gene; V was cut back by 9 bases and J by 9 bases. Germline V gene sequence: CDR1 MNHEY, CDR2 SMNVEV (reference sequence). The CDR3 consists of 13 residues. The CDR3 DNA is TGTGCCAGTAGCCCAGGGGGGCCGAAAAAACTGTTTTTT. This gives the protein CASSPGGPKKLFF.

This chain joins TRBV7-9 and TRBJ2-3; no clear D. The germline V and J ends were trimmed by 4 bases and 3 bases, with 11 bases remaining between them. The germline gives CDR1 SEHNR, CDR2 FQNEAQ (reference sequence). The CDR3 spans 14 residues. The CDR3 bases are TGTGCCAGCAGCTCGTTAGAGAGGACAGATACGCAGTATTTT. It specifies CASSSLERTDTQYF.

The rearrangement uses TRBV6-4 and TRBJ2-1, with 7 bases identical to TRBD2. The CDR3 is 15 residues long. J was trimmed by 3 bases and V by 2 bases; bases with no gene match: 4. Germline V CDR1 and CDR2: MRHNA, SNTAGT. The CDR3 DNA follows: TGTGCCAGCAGTGACCGGGGGGTCGACTACAATGAGCAGTTCTTC. Its translation: CASSDRGVDYNEQFF.

This chain links TRBV28 with TRBJ2-3, with 7 bases that match TRBD2. Germline loops: CDR1 MDHEN, CDR2 SYDVKM. Losses at the gene ends were 5 bases for V and 3 bases for J; bases not matched to a gene: 11. The CDR3 totals 16 residues. This chain's CDR3 is CASSGPGGRITDTQYF. CDR3 nucleotides: TGTGCCAGCAGTGGACCGGGCGGGAGAATTACAGATACGCAGTATTTT.

The chain recombines TRBV2 with TRBJ2-3; possibly TRBD2 for D (6 bases). From germline, CDR1 is SNHLY and CDR2 FYNNEI. The V end was cut by 3 bases, the J end by 2 bases, with 12 bases between. The CDR3 spans 15 residues. Written as DNA, the CDR3 is TGTGCCAGCAGTGATGGGAGGACCTTCACAGATACGCAGTATTTT. Residues: CASSDGRTFTDTQYF.

This clone was recorded once. The chain carries TRBV5-4 and TRBJ1-1, with D unresolved. V was trimmed by 5 bases and J by 1 base, leaving 12 bases between them. The CDR3 has 14 residues. Germline loops: CDR1 SGHNT, CDR2 YYREEE (reference sequence). CDR3 amino acids: CASSFGLGNTEAFF. CDR3 sequence (DNA): TGTGCCAGCAGTTTCGGACTGGGGAACACTGAAGCTTTCTTT.

V is TRBV4-1 and J is TRBJ2-1; 13 positions agree with TRBD2. V trimming: 4 bases; J trimming: 8 bases; junction bases outside the gene matches: 8. From germline, CDR1 is MGHRA and CDR2 YSYEKL. The CDR3 spans 16 residues. The CDR3 loop is CASSPTLAGGVYEQFF. CDR3 sequence (DNA): TGCGCCAGCAGCCCCACACTAGCGGGGGGGGTATATGAGCAGTTCTTC.

CDR3 in DNA: TGTGCCAGCAGTTACGGGCAGGGGCGGGAGCAGTACTTC. It codes for CASSYGQGREQYF. The genes are TRBV6-9 and TRBJ2-7, with a weak D call TRBD1 (6 bases). The V gene lost 3 bases and the J gene lost 7 bases, with 13 bases spanning the gap. This CDR3 contains 13 residues. Germline-derived CDR1 and CDR2 are MNHGY and SVAAGI.

This sequence joins TRBV27 and TRBJ2-5; 9 nucleotides agree with TRBD1. Trimming at V came to 5 bases and at J to 4 bases, leaving 5 bases not matched to a gene. This CDR3 has 14 residues. CDR1 MNHEY and CDR2 SMNVEV come from the germline V gene (reference sequence). The CDR3 coding sequence is TGTGCCAGCAGTCAATCGACAGGGGGAGAGACCCAGTACTTC. It encodes CASSQSTGGETQYF.

The V gene is TRBV9, the J gene TRBJ1-2; 7 bases line up with TRBD1. The CDR3 contains 14 residues. J was trimmed by 7 bases and V by 0 bases; bases with no gene match: 6. Germline CDR1 is SGDLS and CDR2 is YYNGEE. DNA of the CDR3: TGTGCCAGCAGCGTAGCTACAGGGGTGAGTGGCTACACCTTC. Encoded protein: CASSVATGVSGYTF.

The gene calls are TRBV4-2 and TRBJ1-2; unclear D gene. Germline V lookup: CDR1 LGHNA, CDR2 YNFKEQ. CDR3 length: 14 residues. V dropped 0 bases and J dropped 2 bases, with 7 bases sitting between them. The CDR3 here is CASSQDLRNYGYTF. CDR3 DNA: TGTGCCAGCAGCCAAGACCTGAGAAACTATGGCTACACCTTC.

The chain recombines TRBV28 with TRBJ2-7; 12 bases are shared with TRBD2. The CDR3 runs 16 residues. After removal of 4 bases from V and 6 bases from J, the junction contained 10 bases not matched to a gene. The germline V gene has CDR1 MDHEN and CDR2 SYDVKM. CDR3 protein: CASSSPRTSGTGEQYF. CDR3 nucleotide sequence: TGTGCCAGCAGTTCCCCCAGGACTAGCGGGACAGGCGAGCAGTACTTC.